A single sample gave rise to the 22 T cell receptor beta chains below, sequenced in a study of blood T cell repertoires in COVID-19. Only in-frame clones appear in the TCRdb table, and some are missing; sequencing was by immunoSEQ multiplex PCR. The data contain about 300,000 clones, 65% to 85% of them singletons. Specimen: peripheral blood. The receptors derive from a human donor with COVID-19, enrolled during active disease. The donor label of this sample is uncertain.

The CDR3 reads CASSSPPQGTYEQYF. As DNA, the CDR3 is TGTGCCAGCAGTTCCCCCCCGCAGGGAACCTACGAGCAGTACTTC. This sequence joins TRBV2 and TRBJ2-7; D may be TRBD1 (5 bases). Germline V lookup: CDR1 SNHLY, CDR2 FYNNEI. The ends were cut back, 5 bases at V and 2 bases at J, with 16 bases in the middle. There are 15 residues in the CDR3.

The rearrangement links TRBV5-1 to TRBJ2-5; possible D gene TRBD1, 6 bases. The V gene's germline CDR1 is SGHRS and CDR2 YFSETQ. This CDR3 spans 15 amino acids. Trimming pared 2 bases from V and 4 bases from J, leaving 15 bases between. The CDR3 spells CASSLTQGLGETQYF. As DNA, the CDR3 is TGCGCCAGCAGCTTAACCCAGGGGCTTGGAGAGACCCAGTACTTC. Complete variable domain (other parts from reference TRBV5-1 and TRBJ2-5): KAGVTQTPRYLIKTRGQQVTLSCSPISGHRSVSWYQQTPGQGLQFLFEYFSETQRNKGNFPGRFSGRQFSNSRSEMNVSTLELGDSALYLCASSLTQGLGETQYFGPGTRLLVL.

Here the CDR3 reads CASSPYQTTGLAGELFF. CDR3 DNA sequence: TGTGCCAGCAGTCCTTACCAAACGACAGGGTTGGCCGGGGAGCTGTTTTTT. The V and J genes are TRBV6-6 and TRBJ2-2; 7 bases are shared with TRBD1. CDR1 is MNHNY and CDR2 is SVGAGI in the germline V gene (reference sequence). This CDR3 has 17 residues. Losses at the gene ends were 5 bases for V and 6 bases for J; bases not matched to a gene: 15.

This clone was seen only a few times. The rearrangement joins TRBV6-6 to TRBJ2-3; 8 bases are shared with TRBD1. V dropped 5 bases and J dropped 2; count of bases not matched to a gene: 6. The germline V gene encodes CDR1 MNHNY and CDR2 SVGAGI (reference sequence). The CDR3 has 15 amino acids. CDR3 DNA: TGTGCCAGCAGTCCGACAGGGGCTTACACAGATACGCAGTATTTT. Protein sequence: CASSPTGAYTDTQYF.

The chain carries TRBV19 and TRBJ1-2, with 10 nucleotides matching TRBD1. With V trimmed by 4 bases and J by 8 bases, 10 bases remained unmatched. CDR3 size: 15 residues. The V gene's germline CDR1 is LNHDA and CDR2 SQIVND (reference sequence). The CDR3 DNA follows: TGTGCCAGTAGTAGTCCGGGACAGGGGAATAGCGGCTACACCTTC. Protein sequence: CASSSPGQGNSGYTF.

The chain uses TRBV7-6 and TRBJ2-7, with 9 bases identical to TRBD2. V dropped 5 bases and J dropped 0; count of bases not matched to a gene: 8. CDR1 SGHVS and CDR2 FNYEAQ come from the germline V gene. The CDR3 contains 16 residues. The chain's CDR3 is CASSRETSGSSYEQYF. CDR3 in DNA: TGTGCCAGCAGCCGTGAGACTAGCGGAAGCTCCTACGAGCAGTACTTC.

This clone was counted once. The genes are TRBV18 and TRBJ2-7; TRBD1 matches 7 bases. The CDR3 consists of 13 residues. With 3 bases clipped from V and 9 bases from J, the junction kept 8 bases outside the gene matches. CDR1 is KGHSH, CDR2 LQKENI, per germline. CDR3 residues: CASSPDDYRGQYF. The CDR3 nucleotides are TGTGCCAGCTCACCGGATGACTACAGGGGGCAGTACTTC.

The gene calls are TRBV28 and TRBJ1-1, with D perhaps TRBD1 (6 bases). Looked up from germline, CDR1 is MDHEN and CDR2 is SYDVKM. V was cut by 6 bases and J by 7 bases, with 9 bases left in between. The CDR3 has 11 residues. In DNA form, the CDR3 reads TGTGCCAGCAGGTACAGGGATGAAGCTTTCTTT. It codes for CASRYRDEAFF. Using reference TRBV28 and TRBJ1-1 for the parts outside the CDR3, the full variable domain is DVKVTQSSRYLVKRTGEKVFLECVQDMDHENMFWYRQDPGLGLRLIYFSYDVKMKEKGDIPEGYSVSREKKERFSLILESASTNQTSMYLCASRYRDEAFFGQGTRLTVV.

The chain employs TRBV7-9 and TRBJ2-3; the match to TRBD1 covers 8 bases. Germline CDR1 SEHNR, CDR2 FQNEAQ (reference sequence). The CDR3 consists of 17 residues. V gave up 5 bases and J gave up 2 bases; unmatched junction bases: 12. CDR3: CASSLLSGTGSTDTQYF. CDR3 DNA sequence: TGTGCCAGCAGCCTCCTCTCCGGGACAGGTTCCACAGATACGCAGTATTTT.

The CDR3 DNA reads TGTGCCAGCAGTTTCAGGGATCGGAACGGGGAGCTGTTTTTT. This translates into CASSFRDRNGELFF. V and J are TRBV27 and TRBJ2-2, with D perhaps matching TRBD1 (5 bases). The germline V gene has CDR1 MNHEY and CDR2 SMNVEV (reference sequence). This CDR3 region has 14 residues. With 3 bases removed from V and 7 bases from J, the gap between germline ends came to 12 bases.

V and J are TRBV7-2 and TRBJ2-5; no clear D gene. With 5 bases removed from V and 5 bases from J, the gap between germline ends came to 6 bases. Germline V CDR1 and CDR2: SGHTA, FQGNSA. This CDR3 spans 11 amino acids. The CDR3 loop reads CASSRRETQYF. CDR3 coding DNA: TGTGCCAGCAGCCGCCGGGAGACCCAGTACTTC.

The chain recombines TRBV7-2 with TRBJ1-3; D is unresolved. Trimming removed 0 bases at V and 0 bases at J, with 6 bases between. The CDR3 length is 15 residues. Germline-derived CDR1 and CDR2 are SGHTA and FQGNSA. CDR3: CASSLAQSSGNTIYF. The CDR3 DNA reads as TGTGCCAGCAGCTTAGCACAGAGCTCTGGAAACACCATATATTTT.

This clone was seen many times. Here the CDR3 reads CASSESAGGQETQYF. The CDR3 coding sequence is TGTGCCAGCAGTGAGAGTGCGGGAGGGCAAGAGACCCAGTACTTC. The J gene is TRBJ2-5, the V gene TRBV6-4; 9 nucleotides align to TRBD2. Trimming at V came to 3 bases and at J to 2 bases, leaving 4 bases not matched to a gene. From germline, CDR1 is MRHNA and CDR2 SNTAGT. The CDR3 runs 15 residues.

V usage is TRBV28 and J usage is TRBJ2-1; 10 bases line up with TRBD2. V gave up 5 bases and J gave up 3 bases; unmatched junction bases: 10. CDR3 length equals 17 residues. CDR1 and CDR2 (germline): MDHEN, SYDVKM. CDR3 coding DNA: TGTGCCAGCAGTCCGATAAATAGCGGGAGGTTCTACAATGAGCAGTTCTTC. This sequence encodes CASSPINSGRFYNEQFF.

This chain connects TRBV19 to TRBJ2-2; 9 positions match TRBD2. Germline trimming cut 7 bases from V and 4 bases from J; bases unmatched to any gene: 7. The CDR3 contains 15 residues. Germline lookup yields CDR1 LNHDA and CDR2 SQIVND (reference sequence). The CDR3 bases are TGTGCCAGTACCTCAGCGGGAGGATCCACCGGGGAGCTGTTTTTT. It encodes CASTSAGGSTGELFF.

This clone has just one count. The CDR3 spells CASSLGNRVLKSGELFF. The CDR3 coding sequence is TGTGCCAGCAGTTTAGGAAACAGGGTATTAAAGTCCGGGGAGCTGTTTTTT. The chain recombines TRBV27 with TRBJ2-2; a possible D gene is TRBD1 (6 bases). The CDR3 is made up of 17 amino acids. V lost 2 bases to trimming and J lost 6 bases, with 19 bases between them. Germline CDR1 reads MNHEY; CDR2 reads SMNVEV (reference sequence).

In its sample, this clone was seen once. This chain links TRBV28 with TRBJ1-2; D is possibly TRBD1 (5 bases). V was pared by 4 bases and J by 4 bases, with 16 bases between. This CDR3 is 15 amino acids long. CDR1 MDHEN and CDR2 SYDVKM come from the germline V gene. The CDR3 protein is CASSSPRGGGYGYTF. In nucleotides, the CDR3 is TGTGCCAGCAGTTCCCCCCGGGGGGGAGGCTATGGCTACACCTTC.

The V gene is TRBV2, the J gene TRBJ1-2, with 9 nucleotides matching TRBD1. This CDR3 has 13 residues. Germline values: CDR1 SNHLY, CDR2 FYNNEI. V lost 6 bases to trimming and J lost 8 bases; unmatched junction nucleotides: 7. This CDR3 reads CASSGQGTEGYTF. CDR3 nucleotide sequence: TGTGCCAGCAGCGGACAGGGGACGGAAGGCTACACCTTC.

This clone appeared a single time. The chain couples TRBV19 to TRBJ2-1; a possible D gene is TRBD1 (6 bases). The CDR3 has 15 residues. The V gene's germline CDR1 is LNHDA and CDR2 SQIVND (reference sequence). V was pared by 0 bases and J by 3 bases, with 9 bases between. CDR3 in DNA: TGTGCCAGTAGTATAGAGGACAGAATCTACAATGAGCAGTTCTTC. This encodes CASSIEDRIYNEQFF.

This clone was recorded only once. This chain uses TRBV10-2 with TRBJ2-3, with TRBD2 identical over 7 bases. Trimming cost V 10 bases and J 9 bases; bases outside gene matches: 10. The CDR3 sequence is 12 residues long. Germline V gene sequence: CDR1 WSHSY, CDR2 SAAADI. The CDR3 nucleotides are TGCGCCACTACGCCTGAGCGGGACACGCAGTATTTT. Its translation is CATTPERDTQYF.

The genes are TRBV27 and TRBJ2-7; possible D gene TRBD2, 7 bases. The germline V gene has CDR1 MNHEY and CDR2 SMNVEV (reference sequence). The ends were cut back, 4 bases at V and 0 bases at J, with 10 bases in the middle. The CDR3 totals 14 residues. CDR3 in amino acids: CASSWGGLSYEQYF. CDR3 nucleotides: TGTGCCAGCAGTTGGGGGGGCCTCTCCTACGAGCAGTACTTC.

V is TRBV9 and J is TRBJ1-2; possibly TRBD1 for D (5 bases). Trimming stripped 0 bases from V and 3 bases from J, with 9 bases between. This CDR3 has 14 amino acids. Germline V gene sequence: CDR1 SGDLS, CDR2 YYNGEE. Written as DNA, the CDR3 is TGTGCCAGCAGCGTAGGCCCGGGGGACTATGGCTACACCTTC. The encoded protein is CASSVGPGDYGYTF.